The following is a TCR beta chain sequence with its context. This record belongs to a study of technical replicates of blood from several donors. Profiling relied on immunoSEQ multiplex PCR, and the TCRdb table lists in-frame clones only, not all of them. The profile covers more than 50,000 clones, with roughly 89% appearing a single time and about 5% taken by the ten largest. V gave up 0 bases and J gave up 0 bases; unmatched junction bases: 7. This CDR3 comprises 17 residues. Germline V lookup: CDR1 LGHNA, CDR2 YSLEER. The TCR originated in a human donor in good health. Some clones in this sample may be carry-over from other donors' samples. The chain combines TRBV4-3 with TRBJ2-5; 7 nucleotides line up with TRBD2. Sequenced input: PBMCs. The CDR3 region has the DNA TGCGCCAGCAGCCAAGATGTGGGAGCGGGAAACCAAGAGACCCAGTACTTC. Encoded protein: CASSQDVGAGNQETQYF.